The sequence of this T cell receptor beta chain was determined in a study of control samples from healthy donors and cancer patients. Libraries were prepared by immunoSEQ multiplex PCR; TCRdb keeps only in-frame clonotypes and omits some of them. The sample lists tens of thousands of clones, 93% occurring once. There are 15 residues in the CDR3. CDR1 and CDR2 from the germline V gene are SQVTM and ANQGSEA. V was clipped by 1 base and J by 6 bases; unmatched bases: 5. Source material: PBMCs. The chain joins TRBV29-1 to TRBJ2-3, with 12 positions matching TRBD2. This clonotype originated in a woman aged 50 to 60 with head and neck cancer. The CDR3 sequence is CSVEGPLAGGDTQYF. DNA of the CDR3: TGCAGCGTTGAAGGACCGCTAGCGGGGGGGGATACGCAGTATTTT.